The clone carrying this T cell receptor beta chain was observed a few times. Its antigen is unknown. Primers for the PCR totalled 60 Vbeta and 13 Jbeta. Here immunoSEQ multiplex PCR was the method, and the copy in TCRdb shows in-frame clones only, minus some. The sample lists roughly 90,000 clones, around 70% occurring once. The source of the sample is a study of cytomegalovirus exposure and HLA in healthy donors. Study-wide results and caveats: The classifier reportedly diagnosed cytomegalovirus status with high specificity and sensitivity. In an earlier analysis, most TCR beta V segments were productive about 87% or about 30% of the time.

Donors sampled were nominally healthy, though unrecorded immune exposures were likely. CDR1 and CDR2 (germline): SNHLY, FYNNEI. With 3 bases clipped from V and 0 bases from J, the junction kept 2 bases outside the gene matches. The CDR3 is made up of 17 amino acids. This chain uses TRBV2 with TRBJ2-6; the match to TRBD2 covers 10 bases. The TCR sequence derives from a man between 25 and 39 years old in good health and CMV-seropositive. The sequencing input was PBMCs. CDR3 amino acids: CASSDSGGSSGANVLTF. CDR3 nucleotides: TGTGCCAGCAGTGATAGCGGGGGGAGCTCTGGGGCCAACGTCCTGACTTTC.